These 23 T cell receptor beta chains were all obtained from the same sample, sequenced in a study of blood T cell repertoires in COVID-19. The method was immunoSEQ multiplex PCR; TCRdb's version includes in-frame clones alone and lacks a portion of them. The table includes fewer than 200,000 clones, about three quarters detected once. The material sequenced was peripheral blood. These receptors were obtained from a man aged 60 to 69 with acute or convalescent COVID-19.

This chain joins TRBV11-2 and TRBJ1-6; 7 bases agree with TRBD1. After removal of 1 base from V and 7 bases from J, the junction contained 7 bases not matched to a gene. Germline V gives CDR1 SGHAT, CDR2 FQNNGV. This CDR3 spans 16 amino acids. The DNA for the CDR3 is TGTGCCAGCAGCTTAGCTTACAGGGGAAAAAATTCACCCCTCCACTTT. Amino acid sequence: CASSLAYRGKNSPLHF.

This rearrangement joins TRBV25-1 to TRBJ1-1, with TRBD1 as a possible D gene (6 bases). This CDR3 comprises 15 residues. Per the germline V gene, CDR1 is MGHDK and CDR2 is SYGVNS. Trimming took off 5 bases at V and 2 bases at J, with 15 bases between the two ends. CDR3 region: CASSSNDRLNTEAFF. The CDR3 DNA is TGTGCCAGCAGTAGTAATGACAGGCTCAACACTGAAGCTTTCTTT.

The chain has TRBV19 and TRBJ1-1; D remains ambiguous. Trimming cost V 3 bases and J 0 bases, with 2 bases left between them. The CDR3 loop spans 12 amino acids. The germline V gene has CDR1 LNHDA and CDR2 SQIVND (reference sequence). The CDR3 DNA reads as TGTGCCAGTAGTATCTTGAACACTGAAGCTTTCTTT. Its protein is CASSILNTEAFF.

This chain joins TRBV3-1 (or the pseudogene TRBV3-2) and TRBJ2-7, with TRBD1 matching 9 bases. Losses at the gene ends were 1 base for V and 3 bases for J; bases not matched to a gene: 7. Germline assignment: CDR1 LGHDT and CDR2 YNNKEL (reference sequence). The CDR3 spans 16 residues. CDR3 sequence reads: CASSQASSGQGYEQYF. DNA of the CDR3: TGTGCCAGCAGCCAAGCCTCCTCGGGACAGGGCTACGAGCAGTACTTC.

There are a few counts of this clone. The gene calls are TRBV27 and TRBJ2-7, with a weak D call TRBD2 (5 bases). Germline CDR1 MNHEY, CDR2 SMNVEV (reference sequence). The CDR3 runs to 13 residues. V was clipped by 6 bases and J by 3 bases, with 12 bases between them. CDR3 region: CASRLVGDYEQYF. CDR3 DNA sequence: TGTGCCAGCAGGCTAGTCGGGGACTACGAGCAGTACTTC.

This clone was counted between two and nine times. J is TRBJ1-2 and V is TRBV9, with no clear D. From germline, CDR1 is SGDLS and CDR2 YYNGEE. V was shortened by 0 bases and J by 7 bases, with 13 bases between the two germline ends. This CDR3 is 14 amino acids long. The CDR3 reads CASSVESLSGGYTF. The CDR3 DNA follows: TGTGCCAGCAGCGTAGAAAGCCTTTCGGGTGGCTACACCTTC.

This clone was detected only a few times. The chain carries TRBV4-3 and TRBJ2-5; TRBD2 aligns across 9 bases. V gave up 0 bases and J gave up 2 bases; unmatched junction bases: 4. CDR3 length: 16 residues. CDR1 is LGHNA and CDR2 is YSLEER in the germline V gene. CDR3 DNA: TGCGCCAGCAGCCAAGAGGTAGCGGGGGCACAAGAGACCCAGTACTTC. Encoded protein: CASSQEVAGAQETQYF.

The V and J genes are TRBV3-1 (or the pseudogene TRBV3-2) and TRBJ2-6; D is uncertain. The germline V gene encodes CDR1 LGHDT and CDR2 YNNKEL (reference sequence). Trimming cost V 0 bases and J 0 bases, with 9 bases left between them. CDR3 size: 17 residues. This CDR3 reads CASSQDGRNSGANVLTF. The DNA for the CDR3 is TGTGCCAGCAGCCAAGATGGCAGGAACTCTGGGGCCAACGTCCTGACTTTC.

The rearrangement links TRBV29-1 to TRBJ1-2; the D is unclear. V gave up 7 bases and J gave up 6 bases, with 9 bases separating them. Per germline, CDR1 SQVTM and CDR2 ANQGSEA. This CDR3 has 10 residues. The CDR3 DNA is TGCAGCGCCGACGAGGATGGCTACACCTTC. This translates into CSADEDGYTF.

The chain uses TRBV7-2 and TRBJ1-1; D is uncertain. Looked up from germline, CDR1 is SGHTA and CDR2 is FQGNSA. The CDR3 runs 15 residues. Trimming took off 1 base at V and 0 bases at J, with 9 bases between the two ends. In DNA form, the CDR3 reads TGTGCCAGCAGCTTAGAGCGTTCCATGAACACTGAAGCTTTCTTT. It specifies CASSLERSMNTEAFF. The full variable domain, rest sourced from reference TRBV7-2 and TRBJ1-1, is GAGVSQSPSNKVTEKGKDVELRCDPISGHTALYWYRQSLGQGLEFLIYFQGNSAPDKSGLPSDRFSAERTGGSVSTLTIQRTQQEDSAVYLCASSLERSMNTEAFFGQGTRLTVV.

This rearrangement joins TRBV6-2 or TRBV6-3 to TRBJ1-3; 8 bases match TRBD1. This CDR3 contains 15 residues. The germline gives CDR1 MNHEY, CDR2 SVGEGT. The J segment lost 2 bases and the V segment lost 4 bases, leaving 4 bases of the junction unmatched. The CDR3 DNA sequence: TGTGCCAGCAGTTCCCAGGACAGGGCTGGAAACACCATATATTTT. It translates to CASSSQDRAGNTIYF.

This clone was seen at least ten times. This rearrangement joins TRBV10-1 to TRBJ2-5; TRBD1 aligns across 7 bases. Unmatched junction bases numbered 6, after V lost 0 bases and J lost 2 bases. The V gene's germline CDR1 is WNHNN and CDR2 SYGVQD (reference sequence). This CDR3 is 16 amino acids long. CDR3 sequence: CASSESVRDRQETQYF. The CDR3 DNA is TGCGCCAGCAGTGAGTCAGTCCGGGACAGACAAGAGACCCAGTACTTC.

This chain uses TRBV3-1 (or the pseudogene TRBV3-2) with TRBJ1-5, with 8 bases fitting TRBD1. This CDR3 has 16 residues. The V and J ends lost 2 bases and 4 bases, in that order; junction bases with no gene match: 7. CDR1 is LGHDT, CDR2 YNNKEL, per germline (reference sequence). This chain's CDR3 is CASSQSGGLVNQPQHF. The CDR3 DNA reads TGTGCCAGCAGCCAATCAGGGGGCTTGGTAAATCAGCCCCAGCATTTT.

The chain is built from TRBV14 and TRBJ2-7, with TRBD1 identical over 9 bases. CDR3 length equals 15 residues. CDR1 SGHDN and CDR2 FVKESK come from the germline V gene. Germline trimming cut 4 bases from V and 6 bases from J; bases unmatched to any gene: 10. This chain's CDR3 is CASSPYRGQRGEQYF. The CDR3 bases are TGTGCCAGCAGCCCATACAGGGGGCAGCGGGGCGAGCAGTACTTC.

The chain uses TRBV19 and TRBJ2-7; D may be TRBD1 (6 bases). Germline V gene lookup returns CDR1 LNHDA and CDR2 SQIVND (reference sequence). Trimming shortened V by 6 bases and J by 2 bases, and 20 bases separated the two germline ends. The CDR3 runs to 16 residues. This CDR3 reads CASRSTSLDRPYEQYF. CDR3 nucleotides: TGTGCCAGTAGAAGCACAAGCCTCGACAGGCCCTACGAGCAGTACTTC.

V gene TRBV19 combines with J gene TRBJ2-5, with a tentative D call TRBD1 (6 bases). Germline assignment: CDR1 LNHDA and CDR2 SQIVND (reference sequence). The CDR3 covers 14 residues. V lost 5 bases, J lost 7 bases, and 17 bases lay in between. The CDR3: CASSQGTGSVTQYF. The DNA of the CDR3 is TGTGCCAGTAGTCAAGGAACAGGGTCGGTGACCCAGTACTTC.

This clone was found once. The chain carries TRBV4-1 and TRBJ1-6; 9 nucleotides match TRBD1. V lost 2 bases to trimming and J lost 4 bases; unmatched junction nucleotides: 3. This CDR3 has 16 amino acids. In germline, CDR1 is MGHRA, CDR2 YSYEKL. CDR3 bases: TGCGCCAGCAGCCAACCGGGACAGGGATATAATTCACCCCTCCACTTT. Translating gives CASSQPGQGYNSPLHF.

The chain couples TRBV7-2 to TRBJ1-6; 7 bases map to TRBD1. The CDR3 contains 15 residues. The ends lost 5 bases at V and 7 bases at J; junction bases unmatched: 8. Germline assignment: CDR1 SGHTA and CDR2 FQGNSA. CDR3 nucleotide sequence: TGTGCCAGCAGCCGCGACAGGGTACGGAATTCACCCCTCCACTTT. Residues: CASSRDRVRNSPLHF.

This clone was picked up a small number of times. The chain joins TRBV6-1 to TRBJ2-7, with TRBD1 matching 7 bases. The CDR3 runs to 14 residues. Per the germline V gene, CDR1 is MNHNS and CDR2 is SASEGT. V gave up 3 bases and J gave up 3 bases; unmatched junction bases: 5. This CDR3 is CASSEGQSGYEQYF. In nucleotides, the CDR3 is TGTGCCAGCAGTGAGGGACAGTCGGGCTACGAGCAGTACTTC.

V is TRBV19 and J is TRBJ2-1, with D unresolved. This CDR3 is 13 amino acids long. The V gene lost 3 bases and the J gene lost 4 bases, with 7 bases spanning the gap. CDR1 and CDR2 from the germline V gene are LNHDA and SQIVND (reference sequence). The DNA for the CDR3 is TGTGCCAGTAGTATCGGTCCATACAATGAGCAGTTCTTC. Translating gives CASSIGPYNEQFF.

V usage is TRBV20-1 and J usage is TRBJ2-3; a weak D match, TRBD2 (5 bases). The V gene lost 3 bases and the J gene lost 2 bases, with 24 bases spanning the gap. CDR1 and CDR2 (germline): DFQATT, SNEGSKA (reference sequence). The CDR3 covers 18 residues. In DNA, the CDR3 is TGCAGTGCTAGTCCACTAGGTGGTGTTGGGCCAAACACAGATACGCAGTATTTT. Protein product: CSASPLGGVGPNTDTQYF.

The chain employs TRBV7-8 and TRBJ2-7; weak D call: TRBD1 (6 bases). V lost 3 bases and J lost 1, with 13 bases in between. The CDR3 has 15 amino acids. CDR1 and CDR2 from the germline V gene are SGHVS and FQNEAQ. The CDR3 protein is CASSLKSGVSYEQYF. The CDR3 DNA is TGTGCCAGCAGCTTGAAGTCAGGGGTTTCCTACGAGCAGTACTTC. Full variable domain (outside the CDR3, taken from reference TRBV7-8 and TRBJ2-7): GAGVSQSPRYKVAKRGQDVALRCDPISGHVSLFWYQQALGQGPEFLTYFQNEAQLDKSGLPSDRFFAERPEGSVSTLKIQRTQQEDSAVYLCASSLKSGVSYEQYFGPGTRLTVT.

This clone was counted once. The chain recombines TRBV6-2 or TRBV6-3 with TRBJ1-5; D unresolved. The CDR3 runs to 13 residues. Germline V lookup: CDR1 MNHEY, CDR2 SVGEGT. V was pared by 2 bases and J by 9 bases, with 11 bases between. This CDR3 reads CASSYPLGRPQHF. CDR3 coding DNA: TGTGCCAGCAGTTACCCTCTAGGGAGGCCCCAGCATTTT.